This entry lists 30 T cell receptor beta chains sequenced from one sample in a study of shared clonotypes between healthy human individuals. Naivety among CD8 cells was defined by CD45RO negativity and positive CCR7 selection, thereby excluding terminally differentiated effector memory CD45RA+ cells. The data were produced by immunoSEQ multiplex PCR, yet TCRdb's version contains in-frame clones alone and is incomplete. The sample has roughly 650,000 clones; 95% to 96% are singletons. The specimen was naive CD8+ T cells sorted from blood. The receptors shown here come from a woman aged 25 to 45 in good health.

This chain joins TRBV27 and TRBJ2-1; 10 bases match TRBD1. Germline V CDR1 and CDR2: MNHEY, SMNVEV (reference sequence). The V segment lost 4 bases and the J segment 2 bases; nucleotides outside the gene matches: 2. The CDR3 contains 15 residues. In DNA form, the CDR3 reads TGTGCCAGCAGTTCCGGACAGGGGGCCTACAATGAGCAGTTCTTC. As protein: CASSSGQGAYNEQFF.

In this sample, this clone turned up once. CDR3 protein: CASSLDRGSYEQYF. The CDR3 bases are TGTGCCAGCAGCTTGGACAGGGGGTCCTACGAGCAGTACTTC. This chain links TRBV5-5 with TRBJ2-7; TRBD1 matches at 8 bases. V was pared by 0 bases and J by 1 base, with 0 bases of the junction left unmatched. Germline V gene lookup returns CDR1 SGHKS and CDR2 YYEKEE (reference sequence). The CDR3 has 14 residues.

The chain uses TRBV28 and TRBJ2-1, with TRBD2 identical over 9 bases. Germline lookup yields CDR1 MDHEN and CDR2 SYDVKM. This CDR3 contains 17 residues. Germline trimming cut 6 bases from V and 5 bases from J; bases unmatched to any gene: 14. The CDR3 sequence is CASSHLSASGVNNEQFF. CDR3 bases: TGTGCCAGCAGCCACCTATCGGCTAGCGGGGTGAACAATGAGCAGTTCTTC.

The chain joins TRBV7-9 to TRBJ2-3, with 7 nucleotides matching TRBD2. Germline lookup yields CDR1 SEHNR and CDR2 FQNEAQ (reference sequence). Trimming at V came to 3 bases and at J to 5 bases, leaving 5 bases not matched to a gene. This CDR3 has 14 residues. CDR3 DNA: TGTGCCAGCAGCTTGACTAGCAGCGGAGATACGCAGTATTTT. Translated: CASSLTSSGDTQYF.

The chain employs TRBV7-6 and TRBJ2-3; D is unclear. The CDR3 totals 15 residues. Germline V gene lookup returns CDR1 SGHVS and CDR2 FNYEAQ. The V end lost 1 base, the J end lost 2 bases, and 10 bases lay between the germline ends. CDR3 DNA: TGTGCCAGCAGCTTAGTAGCAGCGAACACAGATACGCAGTATTTT. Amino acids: CASSLVAANTDTQYF. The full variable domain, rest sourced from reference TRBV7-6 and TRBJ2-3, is GAGVSQSPRYKVTKRGQDVALRCDPISGHVSLYWYRQALGQGPEFLTYFNYEAQQDKSGLPNDRFSAERPEGSISTLTIQRTEQRDSAMYRCASSLVAANTDTQYFGPGTRLTVL.

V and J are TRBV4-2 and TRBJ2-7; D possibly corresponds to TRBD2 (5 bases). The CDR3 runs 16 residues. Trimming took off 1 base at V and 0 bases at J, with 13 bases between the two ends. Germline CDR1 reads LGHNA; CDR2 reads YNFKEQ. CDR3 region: CASSQGERGPSYEQYF. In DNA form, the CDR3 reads TGTGCCAGCAGCCAAGGGGAGCGTGGGCCCTCCTACGAGCAGTACTTC.

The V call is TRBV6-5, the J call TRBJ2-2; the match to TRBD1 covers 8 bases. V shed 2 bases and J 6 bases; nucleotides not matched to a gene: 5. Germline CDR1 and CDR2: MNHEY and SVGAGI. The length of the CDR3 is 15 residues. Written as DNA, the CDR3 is TGTGCCAGCAGTTACCATGGACAGGGCCCCGGGGAGCTGTTTTTT. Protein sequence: CASSYHGQGPGELFF.

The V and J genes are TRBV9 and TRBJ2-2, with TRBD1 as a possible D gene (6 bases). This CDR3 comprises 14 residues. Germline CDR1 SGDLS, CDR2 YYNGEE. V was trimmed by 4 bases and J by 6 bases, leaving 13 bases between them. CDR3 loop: CASSPLGGAGELFF. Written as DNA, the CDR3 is TGTGCCAGCAGCCCCCTTGGGGGCGCCGGGGAGCTGTTTTTT.

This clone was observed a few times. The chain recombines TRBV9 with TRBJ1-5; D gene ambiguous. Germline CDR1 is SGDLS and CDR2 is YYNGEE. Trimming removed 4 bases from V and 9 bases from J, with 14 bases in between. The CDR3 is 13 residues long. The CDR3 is CASSPGVGWPQHF. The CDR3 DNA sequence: TGTGCCAGCAGCCCCGGGGTAGGGTGGCCCCAGCATTTT.

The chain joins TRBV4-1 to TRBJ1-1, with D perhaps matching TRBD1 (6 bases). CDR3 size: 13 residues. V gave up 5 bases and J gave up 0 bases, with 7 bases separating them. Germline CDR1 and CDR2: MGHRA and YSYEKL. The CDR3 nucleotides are TGCGCCAGCAGCGGACAGATGAACACTGAAGCTTTCTTT. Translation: CASSGQMNTEAFF.

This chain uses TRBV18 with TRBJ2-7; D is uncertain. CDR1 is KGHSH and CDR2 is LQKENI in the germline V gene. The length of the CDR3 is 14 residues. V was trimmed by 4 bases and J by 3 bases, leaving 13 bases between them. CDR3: CASSQGNSIYEQYF. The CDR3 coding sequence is TGTGCCAGCTCACAAGGTAATAGCATCTACGAGCAGTACTTC.

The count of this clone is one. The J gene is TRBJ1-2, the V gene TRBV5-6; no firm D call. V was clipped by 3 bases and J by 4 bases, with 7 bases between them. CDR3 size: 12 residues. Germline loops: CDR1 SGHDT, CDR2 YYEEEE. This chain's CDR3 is CASSSGGYGYTF. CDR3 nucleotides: TGTGCCAGCAGCTCGGGAGGCTATGGCTACACCTTC. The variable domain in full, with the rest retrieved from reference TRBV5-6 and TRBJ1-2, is DAGVTQSPTHLIKTRGQQVTLRCSPKSGHDTVSWYQQALGQGPQFIFQYYEEEERQRGNFPDRFSGHQFPNYSSELNVNALLLGDSALYLCASSSGGYGYTFGSGTRLTVV.

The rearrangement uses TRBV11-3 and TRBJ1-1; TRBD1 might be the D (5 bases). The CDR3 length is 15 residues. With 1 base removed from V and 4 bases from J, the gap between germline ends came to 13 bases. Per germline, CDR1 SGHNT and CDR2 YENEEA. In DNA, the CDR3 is TGTGCCAGCAGCTTAGCCCTCGGGGCGGGCACTGAAGCTTTCTTT. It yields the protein CASSLALGAGTEAFF.

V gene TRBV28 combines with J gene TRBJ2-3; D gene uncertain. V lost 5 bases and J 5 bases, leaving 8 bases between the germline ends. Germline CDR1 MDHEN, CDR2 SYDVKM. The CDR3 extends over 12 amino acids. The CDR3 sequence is CASSTSIDTQYF. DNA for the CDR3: TGTGCCAGCAGTACTTCTATAGATACGCAGTATTTT.

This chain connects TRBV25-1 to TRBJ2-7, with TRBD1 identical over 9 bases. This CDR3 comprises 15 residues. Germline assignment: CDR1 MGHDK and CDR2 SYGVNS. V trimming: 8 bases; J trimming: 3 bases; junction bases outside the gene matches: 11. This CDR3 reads CASSRGQGAFYEQYF. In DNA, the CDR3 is TGTGCCAGCTCCCGGGGACAGGGAGCGTTCTACGAGCAGTACTTC.

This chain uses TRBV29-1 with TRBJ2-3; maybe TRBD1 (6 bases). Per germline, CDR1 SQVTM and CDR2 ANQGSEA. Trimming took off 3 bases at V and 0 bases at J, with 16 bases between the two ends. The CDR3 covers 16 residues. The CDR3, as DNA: TGCAGCGTTGACGAAGGACAGCTTACTAGCACAGATACGCAGTATTTT. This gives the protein CSVDEGQLTSTDTQYF.

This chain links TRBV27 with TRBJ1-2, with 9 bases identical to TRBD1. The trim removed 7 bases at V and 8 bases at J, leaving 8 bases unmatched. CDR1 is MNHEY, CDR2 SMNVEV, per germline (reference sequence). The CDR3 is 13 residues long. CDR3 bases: TGTGCCAGCACCCCCGGGACAGGGCTCGGCTACACCTTC. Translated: CASTPGTGLGYTF.

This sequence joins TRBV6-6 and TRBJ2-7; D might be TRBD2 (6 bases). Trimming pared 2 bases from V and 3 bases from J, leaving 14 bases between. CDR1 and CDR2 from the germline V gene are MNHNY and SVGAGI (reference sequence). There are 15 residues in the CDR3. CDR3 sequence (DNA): TGTGCCAGCAGTTACGTCGCCGGAGGGAACTACGAGCAGTACTTC. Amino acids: CASSYVAGGNYEQYF.

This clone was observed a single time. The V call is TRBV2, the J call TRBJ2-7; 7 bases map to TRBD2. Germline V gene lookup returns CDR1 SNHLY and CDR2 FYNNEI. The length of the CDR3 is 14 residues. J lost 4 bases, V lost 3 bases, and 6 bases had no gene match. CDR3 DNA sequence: TGTGCCAGCAGTGACCAGCGGGAAGGTTACGAGCAGTACTTC. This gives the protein CASSDQREGYEQYF.

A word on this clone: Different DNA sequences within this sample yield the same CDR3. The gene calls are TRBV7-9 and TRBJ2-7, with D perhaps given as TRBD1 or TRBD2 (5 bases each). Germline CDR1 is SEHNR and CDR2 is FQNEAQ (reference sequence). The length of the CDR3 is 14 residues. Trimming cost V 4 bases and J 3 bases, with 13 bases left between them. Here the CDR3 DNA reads TGTGCCAGCAGCTCCCGGGACCGGGGCTACGAGCAGTACTTC. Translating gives CASSSRDRGYEQYF.

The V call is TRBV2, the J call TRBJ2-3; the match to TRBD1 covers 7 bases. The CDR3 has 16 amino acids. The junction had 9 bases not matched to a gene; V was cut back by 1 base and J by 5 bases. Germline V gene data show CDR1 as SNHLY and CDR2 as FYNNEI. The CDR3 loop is CASSEGLGGAGDTQYF. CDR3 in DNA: TGTGCCAGCAGTGAAGGTTTAGGGGGCGCGGGAGATACGCAGTATTTT.

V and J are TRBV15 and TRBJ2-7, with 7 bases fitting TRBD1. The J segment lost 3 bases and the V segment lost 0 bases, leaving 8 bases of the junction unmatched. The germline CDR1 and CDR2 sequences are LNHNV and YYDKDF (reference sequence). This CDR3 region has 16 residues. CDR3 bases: TGTGCCACCAGCAGAGATGTTGGGACAGACTACTACGAGCAGTACTTC. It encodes CATSRDVGTDYYEQYF.

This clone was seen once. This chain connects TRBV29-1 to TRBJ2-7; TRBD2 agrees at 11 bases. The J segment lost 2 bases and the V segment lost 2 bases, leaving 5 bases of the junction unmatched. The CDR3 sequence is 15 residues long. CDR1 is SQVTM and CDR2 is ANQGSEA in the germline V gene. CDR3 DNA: TGCAGCGTTGAAACACTAGCGGGAGTCGCCTACGAGCAGTACTTC. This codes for CSVETLAGVAYEQYF.

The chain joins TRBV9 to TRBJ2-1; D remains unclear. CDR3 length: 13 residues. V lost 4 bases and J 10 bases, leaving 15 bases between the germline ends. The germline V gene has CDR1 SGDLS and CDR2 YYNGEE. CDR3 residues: CASSSNTPREQFF. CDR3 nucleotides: TGTGCCAGCAGCAGTAACACCCCGAGGGAGCAGTTCTTC.

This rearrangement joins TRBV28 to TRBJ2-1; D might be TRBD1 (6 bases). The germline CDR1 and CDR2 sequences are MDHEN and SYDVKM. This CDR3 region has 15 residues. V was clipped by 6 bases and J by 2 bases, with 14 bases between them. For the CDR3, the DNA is TGTGCCAGCAGCCTACAGGGATTCGCCTACAATGAGCAGTTCTTC. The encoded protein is CASSLQGFAYNEQFF.

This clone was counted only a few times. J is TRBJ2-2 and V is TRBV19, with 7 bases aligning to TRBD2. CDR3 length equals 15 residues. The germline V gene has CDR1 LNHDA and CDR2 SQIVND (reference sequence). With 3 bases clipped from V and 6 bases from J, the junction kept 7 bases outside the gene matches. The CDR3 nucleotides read TGTGCCAGTAGTATCGGCGGGAGAGGTGCCGGGGAGCTGTTTTTT. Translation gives CASSIGGRGAGELFF.

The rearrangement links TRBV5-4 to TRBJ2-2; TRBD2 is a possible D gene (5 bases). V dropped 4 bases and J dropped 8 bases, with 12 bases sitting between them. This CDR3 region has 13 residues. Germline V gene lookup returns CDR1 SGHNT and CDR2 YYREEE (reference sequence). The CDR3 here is CASSPDLAGELFF. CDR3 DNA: TGTGCCAGCAGCCCGGACTTAGCAGGGGAGCTGTTTTTT.

The CDR3 region is CASSLTLGGLYGYTF. In nucleotides, the CDR3 is TGTGCCAGCAGTCTCACCCTCGGGGGCCTCTATGGCTACACCTTC. The chain carries TRBV27 and TRBJ1-2; weak D call: TRBD1 (6 bases). The V end lost 5 bases, the J end lost 4 bases, and 17 bases lay between the germline ends. The germline V gene encodes CDR1 MNHEY and CDR2 SMNVEV (reference sequence). This CDR3 is built from 15 residues.

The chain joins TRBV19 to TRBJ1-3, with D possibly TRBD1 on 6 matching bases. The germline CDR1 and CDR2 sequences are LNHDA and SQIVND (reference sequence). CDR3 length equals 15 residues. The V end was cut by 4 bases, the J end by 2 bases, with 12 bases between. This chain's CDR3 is CASSNGGTPGNTIYF. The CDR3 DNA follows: TGTGCCAGTAGTAATGGGGGGACACCTGGAAACACCATATATTTT.

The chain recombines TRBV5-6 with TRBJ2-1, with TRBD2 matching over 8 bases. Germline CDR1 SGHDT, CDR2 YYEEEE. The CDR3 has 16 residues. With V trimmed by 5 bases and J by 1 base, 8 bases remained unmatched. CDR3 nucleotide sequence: TGTGCCAGCAGGGGGGGCGCTAGCGGGTCCTACAATGAGCAGTTCTTC. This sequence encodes CASRGGASGSYNEQFF.